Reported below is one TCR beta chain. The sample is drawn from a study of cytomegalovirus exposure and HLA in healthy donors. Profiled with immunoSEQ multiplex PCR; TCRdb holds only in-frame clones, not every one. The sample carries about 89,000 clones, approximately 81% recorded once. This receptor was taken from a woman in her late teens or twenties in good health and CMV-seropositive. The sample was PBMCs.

The CDR3 here is CASSIGLAGSHEQFF. In DNA, the CDR3 is TGTGCCAGCAGTATAGGACTAGCGGGTTCTCATGAGCAGTTCTTC. The chain uses TRBV6-5 and TRBJ2-1, with 11 nucleotides matching TRBD2. Germline assignment: CDR1 MNHEY and CDR2 SVGAGI. Germline trimming cut 5 bases from V and 8 bases from J; bases unmatched to any gene: 8. The CDR3 runs 15 residues.